A single T cell receptor beta chain is shown here with its context. The antigen is unknown. Genomic DNA acted as the template from which TCR beta VDJ combination and CDR3 sequence profiling were carried out. TCRdb ran MiXCR on the reads and lists one entry per CDR3 protein. Of 270,000 or so distinct CDR3 sequences listed, roughly 80% were seen once; the top ten hold less than 50%. Previously, flow cytometry had revealed CD8+CD57+ cell expansion in the patients chosen for sequencing. Germline V gives CDR1 SGHVS, CDR2 FQNEAQ. The V end was cut by 5 bases, the J end by 5 bases, with 24 bases between. CDR3 size: 17 residues. This sample is part of a study of CD8+CD57+ T cells in acquired aplastic anemia. Study details: Mean DNA quantity obtained from sorted CD4+ and CD8+ cells was around 2.9 ug. Study-wide points: Patients and controls shared roughly 28 CD8+ CDR3 sequences, which appeared highly expressed in patients and within their immunodominant clones. Patient and control CD8+ Simpson's diversity was not significantly different.

The receptor was derived from a human donor with aplastic anemia. The sequenced sample consisted of sorted CD4+, CD8+, or CD8+CD57+ T cells (not recorded which) from PBMCs. The rearrangement links TRBV7-8 to TRBJ1-2; TRBD1 might be the D (5 bases). The CDR3 DNA follows: TGTGCCAGCAGCCAAGATGAAGGGCCGCGAGGGGAGTATGGCTACACCTTC. The encoded protein is CASSQDEGPRGEYGYTF. The variable domain in full, completed from reference TRBV7-8 and TRBJ1-2, reads GAGVSQSPRYKVAKRGQDVALRCDPISGHVSLFWYQQALGQGPEFLTYFQNEAQLDKSGLPSDRFFAERPEGSVSTLKIQRTQQEDSAVYLCASSQDEGPRGEYGYTFGSGTRLTVV.